The next 18 T cell receptor beta chains were all read from a single sample in a study of radiation and T cells in renal cell carcinoma. Measured with immunoSEQ multiplex PCR; TCRdb has only the in-frame clones, and not every one. This sample carries 60,000 to 75,000 clones, roughly 80% of them seen once, and the ten largest clones take about 6.4%. Time point indicated: blood 4 weeks post-SBRT, at nephrectomy. Treatment given: 15 Gy SBRT to primary tumor, nephrectomy 4 weeks later. Specimen: blood, collected from a patient whose treatment included radiotherapy and nephrectomy. The receptors were gathered from a man aged 60 to 75 with renal cell carcinoma.

This clone was seen once. The gene calls are TRBV19 and TRBJ2-1, with D unresolved. V was trimmed by 1 base and J by 0 bases, leaving 10 bases between them. CDR3 length equals 16 residues. Germline V gene data show CDR1 as LNHDA and CDR2 as SQIVND (reference sequence). CDR3 residues: CASSIGLVGSYNEQFF. The DNA of the CDR3 is TGTGCCAGTAGTATAGGACTCGTTGGCTCCTACAATGAGCAGTTCTTC.

The V call is TRBV5-1, the J call TRBJ2-1, with 10 bases fitting TRBD2. Trimming at V came to 4 bases and at J to 15 bases, leaving 13 bases not matched to a gene. The CDR3 spans 14 residues. Germline CDR1 is SGHRS and CDR2 is YFSETQ. The CDR3 DNA reads TGCGCCAGCAGCGTCAGCGGGGGGGCGGGTTTACGGTTCTTC. Its translation is CASSVSGGAGLRFF.

The chain uses TRBV7-9 and TRBJ2-3; D is unresolved. Germline values: CDR1 SEHNR, CDR2 FQNEAQ (reference sequence). The CDR3 is 14 residues long. Trimming removed 1 base from V and 4 bases from J, with 9 bases in between. The CDR3 spells CASSLGVGPDTQYF. For the CDR3, the DNA is TGTGCCAGCAGCTTAGGGGTAGGACCAGATACGCAGTATTTT.

On this clone itself: The same CDR3 arises from other DNA sequences in this sample as well. The CDR3 spells CASSPDYEQYF. In DNA form, the CDR3 reads TGTGCCAGCTCACCCGACTACGAGCAGTACTTC. The gene calls are TRBV18 and TRBJ2-7; D ambiguous. The CDR3 runs 11 residues. Germline CDR1 KGHSH, CDR2 LQKENI. Trimming took 3 bases from V and 3 from J, leaving 3 bases between them.

This clone has a handful of counts. The same CDR3 arises from other DNA sequences in this sample as well. V usage is TRBV18 and J usage is TRBJ2-5; D remains ambiguous. CDR3 length: 13 residues. CDR1 and CDR2 (germline): KGHSH, LQKENI. V was trimmed by 3 bases and J by 2 bases, leaving 7 bases between them. CDR3 region: CASSPGLQETQYF. For the CDR3, the DNA is TGTGCCAGCTCACCTGGTCTGCAAGAGACCCAGTACTTC.

This clone was counted between two and nine times. This sequence joins TRBV30 and TRBJ1-1; 8 positions agree with TRBD1. V dropped 0 bases and J dropped 0; count of bases not matched to a gene: 6. The CDR3 consists of 16 residues. Germline V lookup: CDR1 GTSNPN, CDR2 SVGIG (reference sequence). The CDR3 DNA reads TGTGCCTGGAGTGTACCTCGGACAGGGCTGAACACTGAAGCTTTCTTT. Amino acid sequence: CAWSVPRTGLNTEAFF.

This clone was detected only a few times. The chain carries TRBV6-6 and TRBJ2-1; weak D call: TRBD2 (8 bases). The V and J ends lost 5 bases and 8 bases respectively, with 19 bases between them. The CDR3 has 15 amino acids. Germline-derived CDR1 and CDR2 are MNHNY and SVGAGI (reference sequence). This CDR3 is CASSPQGGGGHEQFF. Here the CDR3 DNA reads TGTGCCAGCAGTCCACAAGGGGGCGGGGGGCATGAGCAGTTCTTC.

This chain joins TRBV27 and TRBJ2-5, with D maybe TRBD1 (5 bases). CDR1 and CDR2 from the germline V gene are MNHEY and SMNVEV (reference sequence). Trimming shortened V by 5 bases and J by 5 bases, and 21 bases separated the two germline ends. The CDR3 spans 16 residues. CDR3 sequence: CASSLRKKGDLETQYF. The CDR3 bases are TGTGCCAGCAGTCTAAGAAAGAAAGGGGATCTGGAGACCCAGTACTTC.

The V and J genes are TRBV7-9 and TRBJ1-2; D is unresolved. Germline CDR1 is SEHNR and CDR2 is FQNEAQ (reference sequence). The CDR3 is 14 amino acids. Deletions cut 1 base from V and 6 bases from J, with 12 bases between. In DNA form, the CDR3 reads TGTGCCAGCAGCTTAGGAGGGCCGCACCATGGCTACACCTTC. Protein sequence: CASSLGGPHHGYTF.

The chain joins TRBV6-1 to TRBJ2-7; D might be TRBD1 (6 bases). The CDR3 is 14 amino acids. V shed 10 bases and J shed 3 bases, with 19 bases lying between them. From germline, CDR1 is MNHNS and CDR2 SASEGT. CDR3 amino acids: CATLLTGPLYEQYF. DNA of the CDR3: TGTGCCACCCTGCTGACAGGACCCCTCTACGAGCAGTACTTC.

The chain uses TRBV7-2 and TRBJ2-3; a possible D gene is TRBD1 (6 bases). The CDR3 covers 15 residues. Germline CDR1 SGHTA, CDR2 FQGNSA. V dropped 1 base and J dropped 1 base, with 9 bases sitting between them. The CDR3 DNA sequence: TGTGCCAGCAGCTTAGTGGCAGGGGGCACAGATACGCAGTATTTT. Protein sequence: CASSLVAGGTDTQYF.

This chain links TRBV15 with TRBJ2-5, with TRBD1 matching over 7 bases. The ends lost 9 bases at V and 4 bases at J; junction bases unmatched: 8. Germline CDR1 reads LNHNV; CDR2 reads YYDKDF (reference sequence). The CDR3 loop spans 13 amino acids. The CDR3 region has the DNA TGTGCCACGAGACAGGGTCTAGGAGAGACCCAGTACTTC. Translating it yields CATRQGLGETQYF.

This chain joins TRBV9 and TRBJ1-1, with 8 positions matching TRBD1. V was clipped by 4 bases and J by 2 bases; unmatched bases: 10. The CDR3 runs to 16 residues. Germline V lookup: CDR1 SGDLS, CDR2 YYNGEE. This chain's CDR3 is CASSPSGGAYNTEAFF. Here the CDR3 DNA reads TGTGCCAGCAGCCCATCAGGGGGCGCTTATAACACTGAAGCTTTCTTT.

In this sample, this clone turned up a few times. The genes are TRBV7-8 and TRBJ1-5; D remains unclear. The CDR3 loop spans 15 amino acids. The V gene's germline CDR1 is SGHVS and CDR2 FQNEAQ. V was clipped by 5 bases and J by 1 base, with 12 bases between them. The CDR3 DNA sequence: TGTGCCAGCAGCCGAAGGAGTTTAAGCAATCAGCCCCAGCATTTT. Amino acid sequence: CASSRRSLSNQPQHF. The full variable domain, in which reference TRBV7-8 and TRBJ1-5 provide the parts outside the CDR3, is GAGVSQSPRYKVAKRGQDVALRCDPISGHVSLFWYQQALGQGPEFLTYFQNEAQLDKSGLPSDRFFAERPEGSVSTLKIQRTQQEDSAVYLCASSRRSLSNQPQHFGDGTRLSIL.

This clone was found once. This sequence joins TRBV4-3 and TRBJ2-7; no clear D. CDR3 length: 14 amino acids. V lost 5 bases to trimming and J lost 7 bases, with 18 bases between them. From germline, CDR1 is LGHNA and CDR2 YSLEER. This CDR3 is CASSSDRTPGEQYF. The CDR3 DNA is TGCGCCAGCAGCTCAGATAGGACCCCCGGGGAGCAGTACTTC.

The V call is TRBV2, the J call TRBJ2-7; 8 bases fit TRBD2. The germline V gene encodes CDR1 SNHLY and CDR2 FYNNEI. This CDR3 spans 13 amino acids. Trimming at V came to 3 bases and at J to 7 bases, leaving 5 bases not matched to a gene. CDR3 in DNA: TGTGCCAGCAGTGACTATTTAGCGGGAGAGCAGTACGTC. Residues: CASSDYLAGEQYV.

V usage is TRBV9 and J usage is TRBJ2-1; maybe TRBD1 (8 bases). Germline loops: CDR1 SGDLS, CDR2 YYNGEE. The CDR3 is 17 amino acids. V was clipped by 4 bases and J by 4 bases, with 21 bases between them. CDR3 bases: TGTGCCAGCAGCCTCCAGGGGGGGGGACAGGTATACAATGAGCAGTTCTTC. Translated: CASSLQGGGQVYNEQFF.

This chain connects TRBV6-1 to TRBJ2-7; maybe TRBD1 (5 bases). The CDR3 covers 12 residues. V lost 3 bases, J lost 12 bases, and 15 bases lay in between. Germline CDR1 is MNHNS and CDR2 is SASEGT. The CDR3 loop is CASSDELAGWYF. The DNA for the CDR3 is TGTGCCAGCAGTGACGAACTGGCAGGGTGGTACTTC.